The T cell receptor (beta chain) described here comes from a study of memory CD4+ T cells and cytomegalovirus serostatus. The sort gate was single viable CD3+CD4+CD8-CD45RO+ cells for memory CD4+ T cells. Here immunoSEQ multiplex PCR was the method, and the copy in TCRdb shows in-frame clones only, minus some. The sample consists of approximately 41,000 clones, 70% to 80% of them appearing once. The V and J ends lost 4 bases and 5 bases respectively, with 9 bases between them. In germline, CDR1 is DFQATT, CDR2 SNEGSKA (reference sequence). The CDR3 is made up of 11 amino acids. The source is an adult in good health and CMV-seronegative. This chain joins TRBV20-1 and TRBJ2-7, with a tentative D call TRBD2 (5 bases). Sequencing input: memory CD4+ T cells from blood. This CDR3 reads CSATRENEQYF. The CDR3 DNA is TGCAGTGCTACTAGGGAGAACGAGCAGTACTTC.